This passage covers 22 T cell receptor beta chains from one sample sequenced in a study of CD8 T cells in ankylosing spondylitis. TCRdb independently ran MiXCR on the 5' RACE reads; one entry per CDR3 protein. The table includes around 120,000 distinct CDR3 sequences, about 25% detected once. The material sequenced was synovial fluid, either unsorted or a sorted T cell fraction (not recorded which). These receptors originate from a male donor with ankylosing spondylitis.

This clonotype was recorded at least ten times. The genes are TRBV6-1 and TRBJ2-1; 12 bases match TRBD2. This CDR3 comprises 14 residues. CDR1 is MNHNS and CDR2 is SASEGT in the germline V gene. With 7 bases clipped from V and 4 bases from J, the junction kept 2 bases outside the gene matches. CDR3 loop: CASTLAGGYNEQFF. The CDR3 nucleotides read TGTGCCAGCACTCTAGCGGGAGGGTACAATGAGCAGTTCTTC.

This clonotype was detected a few times. The gene calls are TRBV7-9 and TRBJ1-2, with TRBD1 as a possible D gene (5 bases). The V gene lost 0 bases and the J gene lost 8 bases, with 16 bases spanning the gap. CDR1 SEHNR and CDR2 FQNEAQ come from the germline V gene (reference sequence). CDR3 length: 15 residues. CDR3 coding DNA: TGTGCCAGCAGCTTAGCGGGCGGACAACCGGAGGGCTACACCTTC. This encodes CASSLAGGQPEGYTF.

The table lists this clonotype with a few counts. The V call is TRBV20-1, the J call TRBJ2-4; D remains unclear. The CDR3 totals 14 residues. Deletions cut 1 base from V and 8 bases from J, with 15 bases between. CDR1 is DFQATT, CDR2 SNEGSKA, per germline (reference sequence). The CDR3 nucleotides are TGCAGTGCTAGAGGGAGTTTCGACACCCACATTCAGTACTTC. It is translated as CSARGSFDTHIQYF.

V usage is TRBV4-2 and J usage is TRBJ1-5; 7 nucleotides agree with TRBD1. CDR3 length equals 15 residues. V shed 4 bases, J shed 2 bases, and the junction held 5 bases outside the gene matches. The germline gives CDR1 LGHNA, CDR2 YNFKEQ. The CDR3 DNA sequence: TGTGCCAGCAGCCGACAGGGTAGGGGCAATCAGCCCCAGCATTTT. This gives the protein CASSRQGRGNQPQHF.

The chain joins TRBV7-9 to TRBJ1-4; 8 nucleotides line up with TRBD1. Germline V lookup: CDR1 SEHNR, CDR2 FQNEAQ (reference sequence). The CDR3 is 14 residues long. J gave up 7 bases and V 4 bases, and 5 bases lay outside the gene matches. The CDR3 spells CASSSPGGFEKLFF. The CDR3 region has the DNA TGTGCCAGCAGCTCCCCAGGGGGCTTTGAAAAACTGTTTTTT. Full variable domain (missing parts from reference TRBV7-9 and TRBJ1-4): DTGVSQNPRHKITKRGQNVTFRCDPISEHNRLYWYRQTLGQGPEFLTYFQNEAQLEKSRLLSDRFSAERPKGSFSTLEIQRTEQGDSAMYLCASSSPGGFEKLFFGSGTQLSVL.

This clonotype was counted only a few times. CDR3 in DNA: TGTGCCAGCAGTTCCCCGGGGAATAGCAATCAGCCCCAGCATTTT. Protein product: CASSSPGNSNQPQHF. This chain uses TRBV28 with TRBJ1-5; D is undetermined. The V and J ends lost 4 bases and 0 bases respectively, with 10 bases between them. Germline V gives CDR1 MDHEN, CDR2 SYDVKM. This CDR3 contains 15 residues.

This clonotype was counted between two and nine times. V is TRBV20-1 and J is TRBJ1-2; TRBD1 matches at 9 bases. The CDR3 runs 13 residues. With 2 bases clipped from V and 8 bases from J, the junction kept 6 bases outside the gene matches. Germline V gene lookup returns CDR1 DFQATT and CDR2 SNEGSKA (reference sequence). CDR3 region: CSARPTGGGGYTF. CDR3 sequence (DNA): TGCAGTGCTAGACCAACAGGGGGCGGGGGCTACACCTTC.

This clonotype showed up just a few times. This chain links TRBV10-1 with TRBJ2-2, with TRBD1 matching 8 bases. Unmatched junction bases numbered 6, after V lost 7 bases and J lost 5 bases. There are 14 residues in the CDR3. CDR1 WNHNN and CDR2 SYGVQD come from the germline V gene (reference sequence). CDR3 bases: TGCGCCAGCACGAAGACAGGGGTAACCGGGGAGCTGTTTTTT. Amino acid sequence: CASTKTGVTGELFF.

There are a few counts of this clonotype. The V call is TRBV3-1, the J call TRBJ2-1, with D possibly being TRBD2 (6 bases). The CDR3 is made up of 13 amino acids. Trimming stripped 5 bases from V and 7 bases from J, with 12 bases between. CDR1 and CDR2 from the germline V gene are LGHDT and YNNKEL (reference sequence). The DNA for the CDR3 is TGTGCCAGCAGCACCGGACTATGGAATGAGCAGTTCTTC. Translating it yields CASSTGLWNEQFF.

This clonotype has ten or more counts. The chain couples TRBV28 to TRBJ2-7; 7 positions match TRBD1. Losses at the gene ends were 6 bases for V and 3 bases for J; bases not matched to a gene: 5. Germline CDR1 is MDHEN and CDR2 is SYDVKM. This CDR3 region has 13 residues. The CDR3: CASSSGQSYEQYV. In DNA form, the CDR3 reads TGTGCCAGCAGCTCGGGACAGAGCTACGAGCAGTACGTC.

The sample holds a few counts of this clonotype. This chain uses TRBV11-3 with TRBJ1-6, with TRBD1 matching 9 bases. The CDR3 loop spans 14 amino acids. The germline CDR1 and CDR2 sequences are SGHNT and YENEEA. V lost 5 bases to trimming and J lost 8 bases; unmatched junction nucleotides: 4. CDR3 region: CASSNRDRDSPLHF. Here the CDR3 DNA reads TGTGCCAGCAGCAACCGGGACAGGGATTCACCCCTCCACTTT.

This clonotype was seen more than once but under ten times. The chain links TRBV20-1 to TRBJ2-3; maybe TRBD1 (6 bases). Germline-derived CDR1 and CDR2 are DFQATT and SNEGSKA (reference sequence). CDR3 length: 13 amino acids. The CDR3 loop is CSMTGGSTDTQYF. CDR3 DNA: TGCAGCATGACAGGCGGGAGCACAGATACGCAGTATTTT.

CDR3 sequence (DNA): TGTGCCACCAGTGCGGGACGGTACGAGCAGTACTTC. This sequence encodes CATSAGRYEQYF. J is TRBJ2-7 and V is TRBV24-1, with D possibly being TRBD1 or TRBD2 (5 bases each). There are 12 residues in the CDR3. Germline loops: CDR1 KGHDR, CDR2 SFDVKD. Trimming left V 5 bases short and J 4 bases short, with 8 bases between.

This clonotype was found many times. The chain links TRBV20-1 to TRBJ1-2, with 9 nucleotides matching TRBD1. Germline CDR1 DFQATT, CDR2 SNEGSKA (reference sequence). Trimming at V came to 4 bases and at J to 7 bases, leaving 10 bases not matched to a gene. There are 14 residues in the CDR3. CDR3 DNA sequence: TGCAGTGCTATCCTCACAGGGGGCTCTACTGGCTACACCTTC. The encoded protein is CSAILTGGSTGYTF.

This clonotype occurred many times. This rearrangement joins TRBV14 to TRBJ1-4, with D tentatively TRBD1 (5 bases). Germline-derived CDR1 and CDR2 are SGHDN and FVKESK. This CDR3 has 14 residues. V was clipped by 1 base and J by 4 bases, with 7 bases between them. This chain's CDR3 is CASSQGQYNEKLFF. For the CDR3, the DNA is TGTGCCAGCAGCCAAGGACAGTATAATGAAAAACTGTTTTTT.

The sample holds many counts of this clonotype. V and J are TRBV9 and TRBJ2-2; D is unclear. The CDR3 has 13 residues. Germline-derived CDR1 and CDR2 are SGDLS and YYNGEE. The V end was cut by 4 bases, the J end by 8 bases, with 12 bases between. The CDR3 DNA reads as TGTGCCAGCAGCCCTCCTACCTGGGGGGAGCTGTTTTTT. It is translated as CASSPPTWGELFF.

The rearrangement links TRBV7-9 to TRBJ2-6; possibly TRBD1 for D (5 bases). The V end was cut by 5 bases, the J end by 2 bases, with 10 bases between. Germline V lookup: CDR1 SEHNR, CDR2 FQNEAQ (reference sequence). This CDR3 has 15 amino acids. Here the CDR3 reads CASSPRVAGANVLTF. The CDR3, as DNA: TGTGCCAGCAGCCCCAGGGTTGCTGGGGCCAACGTCCTGACTTTC.

This clonotype was detected a few times. CDR3 protein: CASSQRADAKNIQYF. DNA for the CDR3: TGTGCCAGCAGTCAAAGGGCTGATGCCAAAAACATTCAGTACTTC. The chain combines TRBV5-4 with TRBJ2-4; no definite D call. From germline, CDR1 is SGHNT and CDR2 YYREEE (reference sequence). V was trimmed by 5 bases and J by 1 base, leaving 13 bases between them. The CDR3 totals 15 residues.

This clonotype showed up just once. The chain carries TRBV12-3 or TRBV12-4 and TRBJ2-1; D remains ambiguous. Trimming left V 2 bases short and J 8 bases short, with 10 bases between. This CDR3 is built from 13 residues. The CDR3 DNA follows: TGTGCCAGCAGTTTACGACGGTTGGATGAGCAGTTCTTC. Its translation is CASSLRRLDEQFF.

The V call is TRBV6-1, the J call TRBJ2-2, with 8 nucleotides matching TRBD2. In germline, CDR1 is MNHNS, CDR2 SASEGT. This CDR3 is 16 amino acids long. The V gene end was trimmed by 4 bases and the J gene end by 6 bases; junction bases not matched to a gene: 10. DNA of the CDR3: TGTGCCAGCAGTGGTCACCCGCGGGAGGTCTCCGGGGAGCTGTTTTTT. Translation: CASSGHPREVSGELFF.

This clonotype was detected once. The rearrangement links TRBV29-1 to TRBJ2-1; D not resolved. Germline V gene sequence: CDR1 SQVTM, CDR2 ANQGSEA. The length of the CDR3 is 11 residues. With 4 bases removed from V and 5 bases from J, the gap between germline ends came to 6 bases. The CDR3 region is CSVGRDNEQFF. The CDR3 nucleotides read TGCAGCGTTGGACGGGACAATGAGCAGTTCTTC.

This sequence joins TRBV28 and TRBJ1-1; D remains unclear. Germline CDR1 reads MDHEN; CDR2 reads SYDVKM. V was cut by 6 bases and J by 8 bases, with 16 bases left in between. The CDR3 runs 13 residues. This CDR3 reads CASSNSYSLEAFF. CDR3 in DNA: TGTGCCAGCAGCAACAGTTACTCCCTAGAAGCTTTCTTT. Full variable domain (remainder filled in from reference TRBV28 and TRBJ1-1): DVKVTQSSRYLVKRTGEKVFLECVQDMDHENMFWYRQDPGLGLRLIYFSYDVKMKEKGDIPEGYSVSREKKERFSLILESASTNQTSMYLCASSNSYSLEAFFGQGTRLTVV.